The 25 T cell receptor beta chains presented below share a single source sample, sequenced in a study of cytomegalovirus exposure and HLA in healthy donors. Using immunoSEQ multiplex PCR, the repertoire was profiled, and TCRdb retains in-frame clones only, with some absent. The sample holds around 100,000 clones, roughly 95% seen once. The source material was PBMCs. The receptors here all came from a woman between 18 and 29 years old in good health and CMV-seronegative.

In this sample, this clone turned up a few times. The genes are TRBV2 and TRBJ1-2; D not certain. CDR3 length: 11 amino acids. Trimming took off 5 bases at V and 12 bases at J, with 13 bases between the two ends. Germline V gene sequence: CDR1 SNHLY, CDR2 FYNNEI. The CDR3 sequence is CASSQSIPDTF. The CDR3 DNA sequence: TGTGCCAGCAGTCAGTCCATTCCTGACACCTTC.

This clone was recorded only once. V and J are TRBV6-1 and TRBJ2-4, with a tentative D call TRBD2 (6 bases). V was clipped by 6 bases and J by 0 bases, with 12 bases between them. CDR1 is MNHNS, CDR2 SASEGT, per germline. CDR3 length equals 15 residues. In DNA form, the CDR3 reads TGTGCCAGCAGACCGGGAGCCATAGCCAAAAACATTCAGTACTTC. Protein product: CASRPGAIAKNIQYF.

In nucleotides, the CDR3 is TGTGCCAGCAGCTTGAATAGGGGATACACTGAAGCTTTCTTT. Its protein is CASSLNRGYTEAFF. V and J are TRBV5-8 and TRBJ1-1; tentative D call: TRBD1 (5 bases). Germline V gene data show CDR1 as SGHTS and CDR2 as YDEGEE. The CDR3 consists of 14 residues. Trimming removed 1 base from V and 3 bases from J, with 10 bases in between.

The genes are TRBV18 and TRBJ2-2, with a weak D call TRBD2 (6 bases). The CDR3 length is 16 residues. V lost 0 bases to trimming and J lost 3 bases, with 11 bases between them. Germline V gene lookup returns CDR1 KGHSH and CDR2 LQKENI. CDR3 sequence reads: CASSPPNSGDTGELFF. In DNA, the CDR3 is TGTGCCAGCTCACCACCTAACTCGGGGGACACCGGGGAGCTGTTTTTT.

The V gene is TRBV27, the J gene TRBJ1-2; a possible D gene is TRBD1 (5 bases). CDR3 length: 15 amino acids. Trimming removed 0 bases from V and 6 bases from J, with 14 bases in between. Germline CDR1 is MNHEY and CDR2 is SMNVEV (reference sequence). CDR3 sequence reads: CASSLSTAGRNGYTF. The CDR3 nucleotides are TGTGCCAGCAGTTTATCGACAGCAGGGCGTAATGGCTACACCTTC.

This clone has more than one count but fewer than ten. The V gene is TRBV6-5, the J gene TRBJ1-2, with D hard to call. The germline gives CDR1 MNHEY, CDR2 SVGAGI. V shed 5 bases and J shed 4 bases, with 11 bases lying between them. The CDR3 extends over 13 amino acids. The DNA for the CDR3 is TGTGCCAGCAGTAATGGGCGCTTCTATGGCTACACCTTC. It encodes CASSNGRFYGYTF.

The chain recombines TRBV20-1 with TRBJ1-1; TRBD1 is a possible D gene (6 bases). This CDR3 is built from 11 residues. Germline V gives CDR1 DFQATT, CDR2 SNEGSKA (reference sequence). The CDR3 sequence is CLGRGDTEAFF. As DNA, the CDR3 is TGCTTAGGCAGGGGTGACACTGAAGCTTTCTTT.

The CDR3 DNA is TGCGCCAGCAGCCACAGGGCTGGGTTAGTTGGGAACACTGAAGCTTTCTTT. Translating gives CASSHRAGLVGNTEAFF. This chain connects TRBV4-1 to TRBJ1-1; tentative D call: TRBD1 (5 bases). Trimming removed 3 bases at V and 1 base at J, with 18 bases between. Germline CDR1 is MGHRA and CDR2 is YSYEKL. This CDR3 has 17 amino acids.

A single count supports this clone. The chain couples TRBV14 to TRBJ2-3; D may be TRBD2 (5 bases). Germline V gene data show CDR1 as SGHDN and CDR2 as FVKESK. CDR3 size: 13 residues. Trimming removed 0 bases from V and 10 bases from J, with 11 bases in between. In nucleotides, the CDR3 is TGTGCCAGCAGCCAAGATAGAGGGAATCCGCAGTATTTT. Amino acids: CASSQDRGNPQYF. The variable domain in full, with the rest retrieved from reference TRBV14 and TRBJ2-3, is EAGVTQFPSHSVIEKGQTVTLRCDPISGHDNLYWYRRVMGKEIKFLLHFVKESKQDESGMPNNRFLAERTGGTYSTLKVQPAELEDSGVYFCASSQDRGNPQYFGPGTRLTVL.

V gene TRBV6-5 combines with J gene TRBJ2-7; 9 nucleotides match TRBD2. V gave up 4 bases and J gave up 4 bases; unmatched junction bases: 11. The CDR3 contains 16 residues. Germline V gene data show CDR1 as MNHEY and CDR2 as SVGAGI. The CDR3 DNA sequence: TGTGCCAGCAGTTCAGGGAAAGCGGGAGGCCCTTACGAGCAGTACTTC. This encodes CASSSGKAGGPYEQYF.

The CDR3 sequence: CAWSLARGPEAFF. The CDR3 DNA reads TGTGCCTGGAGCCTCGCCAGGGGGCCTGAAGCTTTCTTT. The chain employs TRBV30 and TRBJ1-1, with 8 bases aligning to TRBD1. V gave up 3 bases and J gave up 6 bases; unmatched junction bases: 6. The CDR3 has 13 residues. Germline loops: CDR1 GTSNPN, CDR2 SVGIG (reference sequence).

The V and J genes are TRBV10-3 and TRBJ2-2; TRBD1 matches at 7 bases. Trimming cost V 4 bases and J 16 bases; bases outside gene matches: 12. The V gene's germline CDR1 is ENHRY and CDR2 SYGVKD. CDR3 length equals 13 residues. The CDR3 region has the DNA TGTGCCATCAGTGGGGCCCGAGAGACAGGGTGGTTTTTT. Translation gives CAISGARETGWFF.

V is TRBV6-1 and J is TRBJ1-5; D gene ambiguous. CDR1 and CDR2 from the germline V gene are MNHNS and SASEGT. This CDR3 has 15 residues. V lost 2 bases and J lost 1, with 9 bases in between. For the CDR3, the DNA is TGTGCCAGCAGTGAAAGCCAGGTCAGCAATCAGCCCCAGCATTTT. Its protein is CASSESQVSNQPQHF.

The CDR3 DNA reads as TGTGCCAGCAGCTTATATCCGAGCGAGCAGTACTTC. Its translation: CASSLYPSEQYF. The chain recombines TRBV7-2 with TRBJ2-7; D unclear. The CDR3 runs to 12 residues. Trimming took off 2 bases at V and 6 bases at J, with 8 bases between the two ends. Germline values: CDR1 SGHTA, CDR2 FQGNSA.

The chain is built from TRBV27 and TRBJ1-2; TRBD1 might be the D (6 bases). Trimming cost V 4 bases and J 4 bases, with 13 bases left between them. The germline V gene has CDR1 MNHEY and CDR2 SMNVEV (reference sequence). The CDR3 sequence is 14 residues long. The CDR3 protein is CASSSQGKGYGYTF. In nucleotides, the CDR3 is TGTGCCAGCAGTTCACAGGGCAAGGGCTATGGCTACACCTTC.

This clone was detected only once. V is TRBV6-5 and J is TRBJ1-2; 12 nucleotides align to TRBD1. Germline lookup yields CDR1 MNHEY and CDR2 SVGAGI. V was pared by 5 bases and J by 8 bases, with 9 bases of the junction left unmatched. There are 15 residues in the CDR3. For the CDR3, the DNA is TGTGCCAGCAGTCCGGGACAGGGGGCACTTCGGGGCTACACCTTC. The encoded protein is CASSPGQGALRGYTF.

As to this clone: The junction departs from germline at one end; a sequencing error may be responsible. The J gene is TRBJ2-7, the V gene TRBV7-9, with TRBD1 as a possible D gene (5 bases). This CDR3 region has 9 residues. Germline CDR1 and CDR2: SEHNR and FQNEAQ (reference sequence). CDR3 amino acids: CASSLEGSF. As DNA, the CDR3 is TGTGCCAGCAGCTTAGAGGGGTCCTTC.

For the CDR3, the DNA is TGCGCCAGCAGCCCCGTCCGGGAGGCATCCACAGATACGCAGTATTTT. Its translation: CASSPVREASTDTQYF. The genes are TRBV4-1 and TRBJ2-3; 7 positions match TRBD2. Trimming at V came to 4 bases and at J to 2 bases, leaving 9 bases not matched to a gene. The CDR3 runs to 16 residues. CDR1 is MGHRA and CDR2 is YSYEKL in the germline V gene.

This chain connects TRBV30 to TRBJ1-2, with D possibly being TRBD1 (5 bases). Trimming cost V 6 bases and J 7 bases, with 9 bases left between them. Germline CDR1 is GTSNPN and CDR2 is SVGIG (reference sequence). This CDR3 comprises 10 residues. CDR3 sequence: CACWGGGYTF. The CDR3 DNA reads TGTGCCTGCTGGGGGGGTGGCTACACCTTC.

This sequence joins TRBV10-3 and TRBJ1-6, with D hard to call. The germline V gene encodes CDR1 ENHRY and CDR2 SYGVKD. V was clipped by 4 bases and J by 5 bases, with 6 bases between them. The CDR3 sequence is 13 residues long. Here the CDR3 DNA reads TGTGCCATCAGTGGAGGAGATAATTCACCCCTCCACTTT. It encodes CAISGGDNSPLHF.

V and J are TRBV9 and TRBJ1-2; no reliable D call. The V gene's germline CDR1 is SGDLS and CDR2 YYNGEE. Trimming took 3 bases from V and 4 from J, leaving 19 bases between them. CDR3 length equals 16 residues. The CDR3 loop reads CASSGSRNTVVYGYTF. As DNA, the CDR3 is TGTGCCAGCAGCGGGTCCCGAAATACGGTGGTCTATGGCTACACCTTC.

The chain employs TRBV29-1 and TRBJ1-2; perhaps TRBD1 as D (5 bases). There are 11 residues in the CDR3. Trimming pared 4 bases from V and 6 bases from J, leaving 9 bases between. Germline values: CDR1 SQVTM, CDR2 ANQGSEA. This chain's CDR3 is CSVVRGNGYTF. The DNA of the CDR3 is TGCAGCGTTGTTCGGGGGAATGGCTACACCTTC.

The chain is built from TRBV29-1 and TRBJ2-1, with 7 bases lining up with TRBD2. V gave up 3 bases and J gave up 2 bases; unmatched junction bases: 7. This CDR3 comprises 15 residues. CDR1 and CDR2 (germline): SQVTM, ANQGSEA. In nucleotides, the CDR3 is TGCAGCGTTGAGGGTCTAGCGGTAACCTACAATGAGCAGTTCTTC. It translates to CSVEGLAVTYNEQFF.

This clone was observed a handful of times. The rearrangement links TRBV7-8 to TRBJ2-5; D unclear. The CDR3 totals 12 residues. CDR1 and CDR2 (germline): SGHVS, FQNEAQ. V gave up 5 bases and J gave up 0 bases, with 4 bases separating them. The CDR3 coding sequence is TGTGCCAGCAGCCGGGACCAAGAGACCCAGTACTTC. Residues: CASSRDQETQYF.

Concerning this clone: The junction does not match germline at one end; this may be a read error. This sequence joins TRBV11-3 and TRBJ2-7; TRBD1 might be the D (5 bases). The germline gives CDR1 SGHNT, CDR2 YENEEA. This CDR3 is built from 12 residues. The CDR3 loop reads CASSFEGMSRDF. The CDR3 region has the DNA TGTGCCAGCAGCTTCGAAGGCATGAGCAGGGACTTC.